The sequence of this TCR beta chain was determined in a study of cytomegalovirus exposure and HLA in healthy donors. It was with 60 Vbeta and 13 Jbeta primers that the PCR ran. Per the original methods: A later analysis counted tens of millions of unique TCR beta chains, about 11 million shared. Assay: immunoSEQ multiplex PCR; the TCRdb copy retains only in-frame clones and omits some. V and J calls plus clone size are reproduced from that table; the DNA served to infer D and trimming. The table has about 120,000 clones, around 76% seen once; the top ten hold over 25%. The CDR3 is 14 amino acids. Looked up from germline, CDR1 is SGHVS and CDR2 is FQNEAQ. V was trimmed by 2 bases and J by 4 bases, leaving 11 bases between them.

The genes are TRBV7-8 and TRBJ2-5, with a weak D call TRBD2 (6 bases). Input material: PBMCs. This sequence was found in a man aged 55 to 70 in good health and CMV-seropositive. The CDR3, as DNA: TGTGCCAGCAGCTTACGGGACTCCGGAGAGACCCAGTACTTC. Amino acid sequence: CASSLRDSGETQYF.